Given below is one TCR beta chain in context. This sample was included in a study of cytomegalovirus exposure and HLA in healthy donors. Primers for the PCR totalled 60 Vbeta and 13 Jbeta. Method: immunoSEQ multiplex PCR; TCRdb's copy keeps in-frame clones and lacks some. The sample contains roughly 60,000 clones, around 77% of which appear only once. This TCR came from a woman aged 40 to 50 in good health and CMV-seropositive. The sample taken for sequencing was PBMCs.

The CDR3 coding sequence is TGCGCCAGCAGCCAAGATTGGGGGGGCTCTGGAAACACCATATATTTT. This translates into CASSQDWGGSGNTIYF. V gene TRBV4-3 combines with J gene TRBJ1-3; weak D call: TRBD1 (5 bases). V was pared by 0 bases and J by 0 bases, with 9 bases between. The germline V gene has CDR1 LGHNA and CDR2 YSLEER. The CDR3 loop spans 16 amino acids.